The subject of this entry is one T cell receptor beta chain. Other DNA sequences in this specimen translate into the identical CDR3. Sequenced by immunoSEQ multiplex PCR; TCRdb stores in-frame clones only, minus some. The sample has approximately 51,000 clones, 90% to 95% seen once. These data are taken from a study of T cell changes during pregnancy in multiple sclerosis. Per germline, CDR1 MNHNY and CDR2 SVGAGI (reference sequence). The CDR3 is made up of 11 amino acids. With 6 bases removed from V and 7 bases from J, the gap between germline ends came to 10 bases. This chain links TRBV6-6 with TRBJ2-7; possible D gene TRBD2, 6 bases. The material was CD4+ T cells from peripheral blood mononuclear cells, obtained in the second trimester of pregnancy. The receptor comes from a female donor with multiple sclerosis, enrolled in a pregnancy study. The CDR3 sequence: CASSLRGEQYF. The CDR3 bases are TGTGCCAGCAGCCTACGGGGGGAGCAGTACTTC.